These 2 T cell receptor beta chains share one sample of origin, sequenced in a study of technical replicates of blood from a few donors. Clones were read by immunoSEQ multiplex PCR, and TCRdb kept only the in-frame ones, dropping some. The sample carries tens of thousands of clones, roughly nine tenths recorded once. The sample was T cells isolated from PBMCs. The receptors were sampled from a human donor in good health.

V gene TRBV4-3 combines with J gene TRBJ1-1, with 7 bases that match TRBD1. The CDR3 length is 15 residues. The ends lost 4 bases at V and 3 bases at J; junction bases unmatched: 8. Germline CDR1 reads LGHNA; CDR2 reads YSLEER. The CDR3 DNA follows: TGCGCCAGCAGCCCACAGCCAGGGGGACACACTGAAGCTTTCTTT. It is translated as CASSPQPGGHTEAFF.

The rearrangement uses TRBV28 and TRBJ2-1; the match to TRBD2 covers 7 bases. Germline CDR1 MDHEN, CDR2 SYDVKM. J lost 8 bases, V lost 2 bases, and 6 bases had no gene match. The CDR3 has 14 residues. The CDR3 DNA follows: TGTGCCAGCAGTTTAGCGGGAGTCTCATATGAGCAGTTCTTC. Protein sequence: CASSLAGVSYEQFF.